These T cell receptor beta chains were read from a single sample in a study of CD8 T cells in Susac syndrome. TCRdb passed the immunoSEQ multiplex PCR reads through MiXCR, listing each CDR3 protein once. The sample records 95,000 to 150,000 distinct CDR3 sequences, around 94% being singletons. The source material was CD8+ T cells from PBMCs. The receptors derive from a human donor with Susac syndrome. Each CDR3 is given with its conserved first and last residue. Each record gives: J gene, V gene, CDR3 protein.

>TRBJ1-2|TRBV30
CAWIKRDRGRLPGYTF
>TRBJ2-1|TRBV12-3/TRBV12-4
CASSQNFEPQFF
>TRBJ1-4|TRBV29-1
CSGGQGNEKLFF
>TRBJ1-1|TRBV6-5
CASRRQGNTEAFF
>TRBJ2-2|TRBV29-1
CSAVGTANTGELFF
>TRBJ1-4|TRBV14
CASSGTAATNEKLFF
>TRBJ2-7|TRBV19
CASSPQGLEQYF
>TRBJ2-7|TRBV3-1
CASSPSEGPSYEQYF
>TRBJ1-2|TRBV9
CASSVVGVWGYTF
>TRBJ2-6|TRBV15
CATGTASSGANVLTF
>TRBJ2-1|TRBV20-1
CRGLAGGPNYNEQFF
>TRBJ1-2|TRBV5-6
CASSSPGPYGYTF